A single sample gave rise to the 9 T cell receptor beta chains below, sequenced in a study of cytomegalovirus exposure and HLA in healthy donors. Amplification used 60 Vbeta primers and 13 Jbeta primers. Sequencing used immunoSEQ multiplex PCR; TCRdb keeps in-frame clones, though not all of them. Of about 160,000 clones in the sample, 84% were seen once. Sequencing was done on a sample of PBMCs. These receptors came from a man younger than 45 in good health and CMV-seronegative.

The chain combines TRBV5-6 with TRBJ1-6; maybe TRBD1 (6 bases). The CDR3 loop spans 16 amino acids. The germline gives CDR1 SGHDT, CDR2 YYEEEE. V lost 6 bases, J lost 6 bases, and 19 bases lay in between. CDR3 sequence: CASTILGARGNSPLHF. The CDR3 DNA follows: TGTGCCAGCACAATACTGGGGGCTCGAGGTAATTCACCCCTCCACTTT.

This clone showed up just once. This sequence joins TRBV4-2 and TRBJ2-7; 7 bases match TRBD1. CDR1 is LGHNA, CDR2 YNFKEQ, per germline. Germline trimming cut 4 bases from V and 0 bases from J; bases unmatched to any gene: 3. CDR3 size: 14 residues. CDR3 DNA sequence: TGTGCCAGCAGCCCGGACAGGCTCTCCTACGAGCAGTACTTC. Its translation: CASSPDRLSYEQYF.

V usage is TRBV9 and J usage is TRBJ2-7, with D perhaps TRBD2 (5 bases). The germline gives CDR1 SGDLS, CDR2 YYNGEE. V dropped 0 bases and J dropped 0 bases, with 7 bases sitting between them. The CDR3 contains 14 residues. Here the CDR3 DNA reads TGTGCCAGCAGCGTAGGAGGGTCCTCCTACGAGCAGTACTTC. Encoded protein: CASSVGGSSYEQYF.

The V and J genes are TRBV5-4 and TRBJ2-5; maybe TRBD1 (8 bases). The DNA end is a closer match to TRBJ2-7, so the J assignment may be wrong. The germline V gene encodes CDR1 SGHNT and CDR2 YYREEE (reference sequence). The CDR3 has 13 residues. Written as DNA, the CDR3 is TGTGCCAGCTTCCAACAGGGGGGGCGCGAGCAGTACTTC. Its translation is CASFQQGGREQYF.

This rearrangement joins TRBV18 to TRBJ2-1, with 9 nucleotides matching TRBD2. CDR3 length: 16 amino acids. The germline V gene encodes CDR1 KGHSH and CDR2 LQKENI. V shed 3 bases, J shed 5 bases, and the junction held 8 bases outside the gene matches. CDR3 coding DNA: TGTGCCAGCTCACCTCTTGGACTAGCGCGAAACAATGAGCAGTTCTTC. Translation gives CASSPLGLARNNEQFF.

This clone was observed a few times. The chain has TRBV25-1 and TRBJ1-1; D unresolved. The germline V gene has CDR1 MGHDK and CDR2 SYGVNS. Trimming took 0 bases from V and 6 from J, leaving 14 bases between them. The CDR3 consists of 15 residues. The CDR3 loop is CASSEYREGKAEAFF. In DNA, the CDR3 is TGTGCCAGCAGTGAATATCGGGAGGGAAAGGCTGAAGCTTTCTTT.

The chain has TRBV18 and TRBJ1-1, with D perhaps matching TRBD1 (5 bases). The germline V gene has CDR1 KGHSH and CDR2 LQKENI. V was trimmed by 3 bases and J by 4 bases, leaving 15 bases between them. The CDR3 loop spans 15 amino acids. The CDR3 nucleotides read TGTGCCAGCTCACCCAGGGAGGGTCGGGGCACTGAAGCTTTCTTT. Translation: CASSPREGRGTEAFF.

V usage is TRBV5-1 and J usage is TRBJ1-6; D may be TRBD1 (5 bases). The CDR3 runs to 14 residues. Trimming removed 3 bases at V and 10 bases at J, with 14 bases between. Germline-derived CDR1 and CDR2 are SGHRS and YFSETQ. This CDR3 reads CASSSGGAGSPLHF. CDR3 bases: TGCGCCAGCAGCTCCGGCGGGGCGGGGTCACCCCTCCACTTT.

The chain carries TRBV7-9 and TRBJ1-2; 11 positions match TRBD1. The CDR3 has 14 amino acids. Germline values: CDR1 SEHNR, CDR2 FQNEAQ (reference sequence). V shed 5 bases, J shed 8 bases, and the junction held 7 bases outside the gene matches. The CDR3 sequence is CASSPGQGVLGYTF. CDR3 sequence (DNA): TGTGCCAGCAGCCCGGGACAGGGGGTACTCGGCTACACCTTC.